This T cell receptor (beta chain) was identified during a study of T cell responses to AZD1222 COVID-19 vaccine. Study results and caveats: Clonal diversity was possibly underestimated, and the donors were mostly white British, with more females. When two AZD1222 doses had been given, Spike-specific TCR breadth and depth rose.

There are 16 residues in the CDR3. V was shortened by 0 bases and J by 2 bases, with 13 bases between the two germline ends. Germline lookup yields CDR1 SGHKS and CDR2 YYEKEE (reference sequence). Clones were read by immunoSEQ multiplex PCR, and TCRdb kept only the in-frame ones, dropping some. The sample carries approximately 96,000 clones, about 93% recorded once. Concerning this clone: What it binds is unknown.

Second doses that came at about 4 or about 12 weeks were put together. The rearrangement links TRBV5-5 to TRBJ2-3, with a weak D call TRBD2 (5 bases). This clonotype was sampled from an adult who received the AZD1222 COVID-19 vaccine. Sequenced material: peripheral blood, taken 28 days after the second AZD1222 dose. The CDR3 region is CASSLVISAPTDTQYF. The CDR3 nucleotides read TGTGCCAGCAGCTTGGTTATTAGCGCACCCACAGATACGCAGTATTTT.